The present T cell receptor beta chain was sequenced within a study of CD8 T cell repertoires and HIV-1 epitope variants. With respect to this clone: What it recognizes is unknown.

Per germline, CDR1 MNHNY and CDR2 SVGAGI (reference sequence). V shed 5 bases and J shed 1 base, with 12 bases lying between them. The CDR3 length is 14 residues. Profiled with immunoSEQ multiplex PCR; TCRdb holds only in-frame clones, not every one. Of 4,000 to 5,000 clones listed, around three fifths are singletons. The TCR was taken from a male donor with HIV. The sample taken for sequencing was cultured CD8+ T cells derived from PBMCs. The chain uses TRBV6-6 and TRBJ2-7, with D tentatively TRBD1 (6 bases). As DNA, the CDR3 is TGTGCCAGCAGTACGGACAGCCGGTCCTACGAGCAGTACTTC. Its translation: CASSTDSRSYEQYF.